The rows below give T cell receptor beta chains drawn from one sample of a study of blood T cell repertoires in COVID-19. Generated by immunoSEQ multiplex PCR, the TCRdb table keeps only in-frame clones and is missing some. The table lists about 140,000 clones, approximately 84% of them singletons. Sequencing was done on a sample of peripheral blood. Source of these receptors: a woman aged 80 or over in a cohort sampled during active or convalescent COVID-19. CDR3s include the opening cysteine and the closing phenylalanine or tryptophan. D genes are given only for firm matches. Size tells how often a clone was seen (once, few, many) or the class of an expanded clone, and some rows leave it out.

TRBJ2-1 | TRBV9 | - | TRBD2 | CASSLRAGLAGGSSYNEQFF | TGTGCCAGCAGCCTCAGAGCGGGACTAGCGGGGGGGAGCTCCTACAATGAGCAGTTCTTC
TRBJ2-1 | TRBV12-5 | - | TRBD2 | CASGLGTSGGLEQFF | TGTGCTAGTGGTTTGGGGACTAGCGGGGGGCTTGAGCAGTTCTTC
TRBJ1-4 | TRBV30 | - | TRBD1 | CAWGGTGPNEKLFF | TGTGCCTGGGGAGGGACAGGGCCTAATGAAAAACTGTTTTTT
TRBJ2-1 | TRBV5-1 | - | TRBD1 | CASSLVGDRTYNEQFF | TGCGCCAGCAGCTTGGTGGGGGACAGGACCTACAATGAGCAGTTCTTC
TRBJ2-3 | TRBV27 | - | - | CASSPLIDTQYF | TGTGCCAGCAGTCCACTGATAGATACGCAGTATTTT
TRBJ1-6 | TRBV20-1 | - | - | CSARDADLLHF | TGCAGTGCTAGAGATGCGGATCTCCTCCACTTT
TRBJ1-2 | TRBV19 | - | TRBD1 | CASSTRDRAGYTF | TGTGCCAGTAGTACCCGGGACAGGGCAGGCTACACCTTC
TRBJ2-1 | TRBV5-4 | - | - | CASSPPAGFNSYNEQFF | TGTGCCAGCAGCCCCCCGGCGGGGTTTAACTCCTACAATGAGCAGTTCTTC
TRBJ2-3 | TRBV7-6 | - | TRBD2 | CASRSTSGGTQYF | TGTGCCAGCAGGTCAACTAGCGGGGGGACGCAGTATTTT
TRBJ1-1 | TRBV6-5 | once | - | CASSYDPRRLKTEAFF | TGTGCCAGCAGTTATGACCCCAGGCGTCTGAAGACTGAAGCTTTCTTT
TRBJ2-5 | TRBV7-9 | once | - | CASSLATGTWTQYF | TGTGCCAGCAGCTTAGCGACAGGGACTTGGACCCAGTACTTC
TRBJ1-5 | TRBV19 | - | - | CASRTDSLLQPQHF | TGTGCCAGTAGAACGGACAGTTTACTTCAGCCCCAGCATTTT
TRBJ1-2 | TRBV29-1 | once | - | CSVGASRRLYGYTF | TGCAGCGTTGGGGCTTCGAGACGGCTCTATGGCTACACCTTC
TRBJ1-6 | TRBV5-1 | many | - | CASSLGQETGRSYNSPLHF | TGCGCCAGCAGCCTGGGCCAGGAGACAGGCCGCTCCTATAATTCACCCCTCCACTTT
TRBJ1-2 | TRBV28 | - | - | CASSLESYGYTF | TGTGCCAGCAGTTTAGAGTCCTATGGCTACACCTTC
TRBJ1-1 | TRBV12-5 | - | - | CAARDRPNTEAFF | TGTGCCGCACGAGACAGGCCGAACACTGAAGCTTTCTTT
TRBJ1-4 | TRBV5-4 | once | TRBD1 | CASSSGQDEKLFF | TGTGCCAGCAGCTCCGGACAGGATGAAAAACTGTTTTTT
TRBJ2-2 | TRBV5-1 | - | - | CASRLLENPGELFF | TGCGCCAGCAGACTTCTAGAGAATCCCGGGGAGCTGTTTTTT
TRBJ1-6 | TRBV6-5 | - | - | CASSYSRLGSPLHF | TGTGCCAGCAGTTACTCGAGGTTGGGGAGTCCCCTCCACTTT
TRBJ2-5 | TRBV5-4 | - | - | CASSFDWEETQYF | TGTGCCAGCAGCTTCGACTGGGAAGAGACCCAGTACTTC
TRBJ2-1 | TRBV7-3 | - | - | CASSLNKASSYNEQFF | TGTGCCAGCAGCTTAAATAAAGCGAGCTCCTACAATGAGCAGTTCTTC
TRBJ1-3 | TRBV3-1/TRBV3-2 | - | - | CASRSGQFSGNTIYF | TGTGCCAGCAGATCGGGACAATTCTCTGGAAACACCATATATTTT
TRBJ2-5 | TRBV9 | - | TRBD2 | CASSVSGGLVGETQYF | TGTGCCAGCAGCGTTAGCGGGGGGCTGGTCGGGGAGACCCAGTACTTC